These 28 T cell receptor beta chains originate from one sample sequenced in a study of CD8+ T cells in alopecia areata (dated by TCRdb to between 2018 and 2020). Cells from pooled mouse cutaneous lymph nodes were stained for CD4, CD8alpha, NKG2D, NKG2ACE and other markers and then sorted on a BD Influx. Libraries were prepared through the immunoSEQ multiplex PCR assay. RNA was extracted from all samples and reverse transcribed into cDNA, which served as template for TCR sequencing. The clones in this table, taken by TCRdb from immuneACCESS, are in-frame only. Not every clone is retained; where verified, under half of the shortfall comes from an unresolved V gene, and the cause of the rest is unknown. The sample comprises 15,000 to 20,000 clones, and every one was counted more than once. Approximately 30% of the sample is taken by the ten largest. The specimen was CD8+ T cells sorted from a lymph node. Source of these receptors: a C3H/HeJ mouse with alopecia areata. This mouse strain bears the MHC haplotype H2-k.

This clone was seen a few times. The germline and genes are mouse ones. The missing CDR3 end, 4 residues past where the read stops, is filled in from the germline J gene. V usage is TRBV5 and J usage is TRBJ2-7; 8 nucleotides match TRBD2. The trim removed 2 bases at V and 0 bases at J, leaving 3 bases unmatched. Per germline, CDR1 LGHNA and CDR2 YNLKQL (reference sequence). The CDR3 has 15 amino acids. The CDR3 spells CASSQPGLGSYEQYF. The DNA read from the CDR3 is TGTGCCAGCAGCCAACCAGGACTGGGCTCCTAT.

In its sample, this clone was seen a few times. Gene names denote mouse genes. The CDR3 end is not reached by the read, which stops 4 residues before it; the germline J gene fills it in. This sequence joins TRBV31 and TRBJ2-1, with 8 bases that match TRBD2. The CDR3 has 13 residues. Trimming removed 2 bases from V and 6 bases from J; junction bases left unmatched: 3. Looked up from germline, CDR1 is GKSSPN and CDR2 is SITVG. The CDR3 here is CAWSGGGLAEQFF. The covered CDR3 bases are TGTGCCTGGAGTGGGGGGGGGCTTGCT.

This clone was detected many times. The germline and genes are mouse ones. The read comes to an end 4 residues before the CDR3 does, leaving the germline J gene to fill in the end. V gene TRBV19 combines with J gene TRBJ2-7; TRBD2 aligns across 8 bases. The CDR3 has 13 amino acids. Germline CDR1 and CDR2: FNHDT and SITEND (reference sequence). V dropped 4 bases and J dropped 3; count of bases not matched to a gene: 3. CDR3 DNA, as far as it was read: TGTGCCAGCAGTGACTGGGGAAACTAT. It specifies CASSDWGNY. The whole CDR3 region reads CASSDWGNYEQYF.

This clone was counted many times. Here the gene names and germline are mouse. From the germline J gene comes the end of the CDR3, since the read stops 4 residues before it. The chain is built from TRBV13-3 and TRBJ2-7; the match to TRBD2 covers 8 bases. The V and J ends lost 1 base and 3 bases, in that order; junction bases with no gene match: 3. This CDR3 has 14 residues. CDR1 and CDR2 (germline): NNHDY, SYVADS. Incomplete CDR3 DNA: TGTGCCAGCAGTGATCTGGGGGGCCTCTAT. This gives the protein CASSDLGGLY. The whole CDR3 sequence reads CASSDLGGLYEQYF.

This clone was counted many times. The protein in this entry is translated from the DNA; at residue 10 it differs from the protein listed in TCRdb. Gene names are the mouse ones. The read gets to within 3 residues of the CDR3 end, and the germline J gene fills in the rest. The chain is built from TRBV13-2 and TRBJ1-3; 7 bases map to TRBD1. V dropped 2 bases and J dropped 7; count of bases not matched to a gene: 3. Germline values: CDR1 NNHNN, CDR2 SYGAGS (reference sequence). The CDR3 sequence is 13 residues long. The sequenced CDR3 bases are TGTGCCAGCGGTGAGCCACAGGGGAATACG. Protein sequence: CASGEPQGNT. The CDR3 reads in full as CASGEPQGNTLYF.

This clone is judged medium-sized (0.01 to 0.1%). Genes and germline are mouse. The read ends 4 residues before the CDR3 terminus; that terminus is restored from the germline J gene. This chain uses TRBV5 with TRBJ1-1; a possible D gene is TRBD1 (6 bases). CDR1 is LGHNA, CDR2 YNLKQL, per germline (reference sequence). Between the trimmed V and J ends, which lost 1 base and 0 bases, there was a span of 15 bases. This CDR3 is 17 amino acids long. CDR3 bases read: TGTGCCAGCAGCCAAGCCCTCGGGACAAAATCAAACACA. Protein product: CASSQALGTKSNT. The full CDR3 is CASSQALGTKSNTEVFF.

This clone turned up a few times. Gene and germline names: mouse. The read is 4 residues too short to cover the CDR3 end, so that end is filled in from the germline J gene. The chain carries TRBV19 and TRBJ2-1; 9 bases agree with TRBD2. Trimming at V came to 1 base and at J to 0 bases, leaving 2 bases not matched to a gene. Germline values: CDR1 FNHDT, CDR2 SITEND (reference sequence). The CDR3 is made up of 16 amino acids. CDR3 sequence reads: CASSINWGDNYAEQFF. The covered CDR3 bases are TGTGCCAGCAGTATAAACTGGGGGGATAACTATGCT.

As concerns this clone: Genes and germline come from the mouse. Read coverage stops 4 residues before the CDR3 terminus; the germline J gene supplies the remainder. V and J are TRBV31 and TRBJ2-3, with D maybe TRBD1 (5 bases). V was trimmed by 0 bases and J by 1 base, leaving 11 bases between them. The CDR3 has 15 amino acids. The germline CDR1 and CDR2 sequences are GKSSPN and SITVG. CDR3 DNA, as far as it was read: TGTGCCTGGAGTCTACGGGTAGGGGGTGCAGAA. Its translation: CAWSLRVGGAE. The whole CDR3 is CAWSLRVGGAETLYF.

At least ten counts were recorded for this clone. Mouse gene names apply. The observed sequence ends 4 residues before the CDR3 terminus, with the missing tail filled in from the germline J gene. This chain links TRBV19 with TRBJ2-7; 9 bases map to TRBD1. Per the germline V gene, CDR1 is FNHDT and CDR2 is SITEND (reference sequence). CDR3 size: 13 residues. This chain's CDR3 is CASSIGDRDEQYF. The DNA read from the CDR3 is TGTGCCAGCAGTATAGGGGACAGGGAT.

This clone came up many times. Mouse names are used for the genes. The read terminates 4 residues before the CDR3 end, so the remaining end is supplied by the germline J gene. This chain joins TRBV13-1 and TRBJ2-7, with 7 positions matching TRBD2. CDR3 length: 13 residues. V dropped 2 bases and J dropped 3; count of bases not matched to a gene: 2. CDR1 NSHNY and CDR2 SYGAGN come from the germline V gene. Partial CDR3 DNA: TGTGCCAGCAGTGACTGGGGGATCTAT. It codes for CASSDWGIY. The whole CDR3 reads CASSDWGIYEQYF.

This clone has more than one count but fewer than ten. Translating the DNA gives a protein that differs from the TCRdb entry at residue 11; the protein shown here is that DNA translation. These gene names are mouse names. The CDR3 is cut off 3 residues early in the read; its end comes from the germline J gene. This chain joins TRBV19 and TRBJ1-6, with D unresolved. TRBJ1-6 qualifies as an ORF whose function is uncertain. CDR1 and CDR2 (germline): FNHDT, SITEND (reference sequence). The CDR3 has 14 amino acids. V was clipped by 2 bases and J by 4 bases, with 7 bases between them. The covered CDR3 bases are TGTGCCAGCAGTATTCACATATATAATTCGCCC. This encodes CASSIHIYNSP. Given in full, the CDR3 is CASSIHIYNSPLYF.

This clone came up many times. Genes and germline are mouse. The read ends 4 residues before the CDR3 terminus; that terminus is restored from the germline J gene. The same CDR3 arises from other DNA sequences in this sample as well. The V and J genes are TRBV19 and TRBJ2-7; 11 positions match TRBD2. The CDR3 is 14 amino acids. J was trimmed by 3 bases and V by 4 bases; bases with no gene match: 3. Germline V gene data show CDR1 as FNHDT and CDR2 as SITEND (reference sequence). The CDR3 bases that were read are TGTGCCAGCAGTCCCGGGACTGGGGGCTAT. It translates to CASSPGTGGY. The full CDR3 reads CASSPGTGGYEQYF.

This clone was counted many times. The gene symbols are mouse symbols. The sequenced fragment ends 4 residues before the CDR3 boundary, so the rest is inferred from the germline J gene. The chain carries TRBV13-3 and TRBJ2-1; TRBD2 matches 7 bases. J lost 3 bases, V lost 5 bases, and 8 bases had no gene match. The CDR3 sequence is 15 residues long. Germline CDR1 is NNHDY and CDR2 is SYVADS. The covered CDR3 bases are TGTGCCAGCAGCCCCCTGACTGGGAGCTATGCT. Amino acid sequence: CASSPLTGSYA. From start to end, the CDR3 is CASSPLTGSYAEQFF.

This clone was observed a few times. Mouse gene names apply. The CDR3 loop reads CTCSADHRLNTGQLYF. CDR3 DNA, as far as it was read: TGCACCTGCAGTGCAGATCACAGATTAAACACCGGG. This chain connects TRBV1 to TRBJ2-2; D is unresolved. Read sequence stops 4 residues before the CDR3 end, and the germline J gene provides the missing end. This CDR3 has 16 amino acids. Germline CDR1 is NSQYPW and CDR2 is LRSPGD (reference sequence). V was shortened by 0 bases and J by 1 base, with 9 bases between the two germline ends.

This clone was detected ten times or more. Genes and germline are mouse. With the read ending 4 residues before the CDR3 end, the germline J gene is used to fill in that end. This sequence joins TRBV13-3 and TRBJ2-7; 8 nucleotides line up with TRBD1. This CDR3 region has 14 residues. Per germline, CDR1 NNHDY and CDR2 SYVADS. The V gene end was trimmed by 4 bases and the J gene end by 0 bases; junction bases not matched to a gene: 3. CDR3: CASSWDRSSYEQYF. CDR3 DNA (partial): TGTGCCAGCAGTTGGGACAGGAGCTCCTAT.

As for this clone: Gene names denote mouse genes. Sequencing ends 4 residues short of the CDR3 end; the germline J gene provides the rest. The V gene is TRBV13-2, the J gene TRBJ2-7, with no clear D. Germline CDR1 is NNHNN and CDR2 is SYGAGS (reference sequence). V lost 4 bases and J lost 2, with 4 bases in between. CDR3 length: 11 amino acids. The sequenced CDR3 bases are TGTGCCAGCGGTTCTGCCTAT. Translating gives CASGSAY. The CDR3 as a whole reads CASGSAYEQYF.

By share, this clone counts as medium-sized. Gene names and germline match the mouse. The CDR3 end is not reached by the read, which stops 4 residues before it; the germline J gene fills it in. The V and J genes are TRBV12-1 and TRBJ1-2; TRBD1 aligns across 12 bases. V was pared by 2 bases and J by 3 bases, with 3 bases of the junction left unmatched. CDR1 is SGHSN and CDR2 is HYEKVE in the germline V gene. This CDR3 has 15 amino acids. The chain's CDR3 is CASSHRDRGHSDYTF. CDR3 DNA (partial): TGTGCCAGCTCTCACCGGGACAGGGGGCACTCC.

This clone was counted only a few times. Genes here carry mouse names. The read terminates 4 residues before the CDR3 end, so the remaining end is supplied by the germline J gene. The V gene is TRBV16, the J gene TRBJ1-1; possibly TRBD1 for D (6 bases). This CDR3 has 15 residues. Germline CDR1 SGHSA, CDR2 FRNQAP. V shed 1 base and J shed 0 bases, with 9 bases lying between them. Partial CDR3 DNA: TGTGCAAGCAGCTTAGCCGGGACAACAAACACA. Encoded protein: CASSLAGTTNT. The CDR3 in full is CASSLAGTTNTEVFF.

This clone was seen ten or more times. Gene names refer to mouse genes. The read ends 4 residues early relative to the CDR3; the germline J gene fills the gap. The V and J genes are TRBV13-3 and TRBJ1-1; maybe TRBD1 (6 bases). The CDR3 sequence is 16 residues long. The V end lost 0 bases, the J end lost 0 bases, and 12 bases lay between the germline ends. CDR1 and CDR2 from the germline V gene are NNHDY and SYVADS. Incomplete CDR3 DNA: TGTGCCAGCAGTGATGCGGGACAACTTTCAAACACA. This codes for CASSDAGQLSNT. The CDR3 in its entirety is CASSDAGQLSNTEVFF.

This clone was found a few times. These gene names are mouse names. The read finishes 4 residues shy of the CDR3 end, and the germline J gene is used to complete it. The J gene is TRBJ2-1, the V gene TRBV13-2; 12 nucleotides align to TRBD2. This CDR3 region has 16 residues. V shed 0 bases and J 5 bases; nucleotides not matched to a gene: 3. The V gene's germline CDR1 is NNHNN and CDR2 SYGAGS (reference sequence). The covered CDR3 bases are TGTGCCAGCGGTGATGCACGGGACTGGGGGGATGCT. Translated: CASGDARDWGDA. The CDR3 in full is CASGDARDWGDAEQFF.

Points on this clone: At residue 12, the TCRdb protein departs from the DNA translation, so the protein shown here was derived from the DNA itself. Mouse gene names and germline throughout. The read falls 3 residues short of the CDR3 end, and the missing part is taken from the germline J gene. The chain combines TRBV1 with TRBJ1-6; TRBD1 might be the D (6 bases). TRBJ1-6 is sorted into the ORF group, with uncertain function. This CDR3 is 15 amino acids long. The germline gives CDR1 NSQYPW, CDR2 LRSPGD (reference sequence). Trimming left V 0 bases short and J 11 bases short, with 14 bases between. The CDR3 DNA, read in part, is TGCACCTGCAGTGCAGATGGGGGGGCGAGGACGCCC. This sequence encodes CTCSADGGARTP. The whole CDR3 reads CTCSADGGARTPLYF.

This clone was picked up a small number of times. The gene names given are mouse names. The CDR3 end falls 4 residues outside the read, so it is completed with the germline J gene. The chain employs TRBV16 and TRBJ2-7, with TRBD1 matching 8 bases. Germline CDR1 and CDR2: SGHSA and FRNQAP. V lost 2 bases, J lost 3 bases, and 0 bases stayed unmatched. The CDR3 covers 13 residues. Partial CDR3 DNA: TGTGCAAGCAGCTTAACAGGGGGCTAT. This sequence encodes CASSLTGGY. The full CDR3 sequence reads CASSLTGGYEQYF.

Concerning this clone: Germline and genes here are mouse. The missing CDR3 end, 4 residues past where the read stops, is filled in from the germline J gene. The chain employs TRBV13-2 and TRBJ1-4, with 7 bases aligning to TRBD1. V was pared by 5 bases and J by 3 bases, with 4 bases of the junction left unmatched. Germline V gene lookup returns CDR1 NNHNN and CDR2 SYGAGS (reference sequence). CDR3 size: 14 residues. This CDR3 is CASGDREANERLFF. The covered CDR3 bases are TGTGCCAGCGGCGACAGGGAGGCCAACGAA.

Comments on this clone: Any gene name here is a mouse gene name. The sequence runs out 4 residues before the end of the CDR3; the remainder is reconstructed from the germline J gene. The chain couples TRBV13-3 to TRBJ2-1, with 11 nucleotides matching TRBD1. CDR1 and CDR2 from the germline V gene are NNHDY and SYVADS. The ends lost 0 bases at V and 2 bases at J; junction bases unmatched: 1. CDR3 length: 16 residues. CDR3 sequence: CASSDADRGHYAEQFF. Incomplete CDR3 DNA: TGTGCCAGCAGTGATGCGGACAGGGGGCACTATGCT.

This clone was counted only a few times. Gene names and germline refer to mouse. The read ends 4 residues early relative to the CDR3; the germline J gene fills the gap. The V and J genes are TRBV12-2 and TRBJ2-5; a possible D gene is TRBD1 (6 bases). Trimming took off 2 bases at V and 3 bases at J, with 11 bases between the two ends. The CDR3 is 14 amino acids. From germline, CDR1 is SGHLS and CDR2 HYDKME. Incomplete CDR3 DNA: TGTGCCAGCTCTCCGGGGACAAAACAAGAC. Translation: CASSPGTKQD. The entire CDR3 is CASSPGTKQDTQYF. Complete variable domain (other parts from reference TRBV12-2 and TRBJ2-5): NSGVVQSPRYIIKGKGERSILKCIPISGHLSVAWYQQTQGQELKFFIQHYDKMERDKGNLPSRFSVQQFDDYHSEMNMSALELEDSAVYFCASSPGTKQDTQYFGPGTRLLVL.

This clone has a count of ten or more. Gene names and germline match the mouse. The read terminates 4 residues before the CDR3 end, so the remaining end is supplied by the germline J gene. The rearrangement joins TRBV19 to TRBJ1-4; D remains unclear. The CDR3 spans 12 residues. Germline loops: CDR1 FNHDT, CDR2 SITEND (reference sequence). Incomplete CDR3 DNA: TGTGCCAGCAGTATAGTGGGCGAA. This translates into CASSIVGE. The entire CDR3 protein is CASSIVGERLFF.

This clone has ten or more counts. Gene labels here are mouse ones. The sequenced fragment ends 4 residues before the CDR3 boundary, so the rest is inferred from the germline J gene. The chain uses TRBV13-3 and TRBJ1-1; D perhaps matches TRBD1 (5 bases). Germline CDR1 NNHDY, CDR2 SYVADS. V was cut by 4 bases and J by 1 base, with 11 bases left in between. The CDR3 covers 14 residues. CDR3 bases read: TGTGCCAGCAGTTATCAGGGTGGAAACACA. As protein: CASSYQGGNT. The whole CDR3 sequence is CASSYQGGNTEVFF.

A few counts support this clone. Gene names are mouse gene names. The read terminates 4 residues ahead of where the CDR3 ends, so the germline J gene completes it. This CDR3 is also generated by other DNA sequences in the sample. V usage is TRBV31 and J usage is TRBJ2-1; D is possibly TRBD2 (7 bases). Germline CDR1 reads GKSSPN; CDR2 reads SITVG. The CDR3 length is 15 residues. V lost 0 bases and J lost 1, with 10 bases in between. CDR3 loop: CAWSLGGLNYAEQFF. The CDR3 bases that were read are TGTGCCTGGAGTCTTGGGGGGCTCAACTATGCT.